This T cell receptor (beta chain) was profiled in a study of CXCR3-negative and CXCR3-positive naive CD8 T cells. Broader study findings: With surface CD5 comparable between naive subsets, TCR strength was estimated using properties derived from the TRB CDR3. Partially decreased CXCR3 expression was recorded after cryopreservation, and fresh PBMCs were used in most assays. Hydrophobicity was higher for TRB CDR3s found in CXCR3-positive naive cells than in CXCR3-negative naive cells.

TRB cDNA libraries were made by UMI-labeled 5' RACE. TCRdb reanalyzed the 5' RACE reads, giving one entry per CDR3 protein sequence and no DNA. The sample is made up of approximately 130,000 distinct CDR3 sequences, and the top ten hold roughly 0.41% of it. As for this clonotype: The antigen remains unidentified.

Sorts performed in triplicate captured 300,000 or so cells each from every CD8+ T cell subset. Those CD8+ T cells considered naive were CD45RO-CCR7+CD27+CD95-. CDR3 length equals 14 residues. Germline V gene lookup returns CDR1 SQVTM and CDR2 ANQGSEA. The receptor comes from a human donor in good health. Some clones in this sample may be carry-over from other donors' samples. The V call is TRBV29-1, the J call TRBJ2-1; as DNA is missing, the TRBD1 call by TCRdb cannot be tested. The material sequenced was naive CXCR3+ CD8+ T cells from blood. The subset denotes: CD45RO-CCR7+CD27+CD95- naive CD8+ T cells expressing CXCR3 (TNR3+). The CDR3 sequence: CSVPGQNSYNEQFF.